The TCR beta chain described here comes from a study of blood T cell repertoires in COVID-19. On the study more broadly: COVID-19 samples collected from the United States, Italy and Spain covered acute and convalescent phases. The cDNA or gDNA used as material had been derived from T cells, B-cell-depleted T cells, or PBMCs.

A single count supports this clone. The CDR3 length is 15 residues. V lost 7 bases and J lost 5; bases outside the gene matches: 6. The germline V gene has CDR1 SNHLY and CDR2 FYNNEI. In the source study's methods: Cell counts per sample came from amplifying reference gene primers. Only in-frame clones appear in the TCRdb table, and some are missing; sequencing was by immunoSEQ multiplex PCR. V, J and clone size derive from that table, while D and trimming were established from the DNA sequence. The sample lists 150,000 to 200,000 clones, roughly 79% occurring once. While infection was still active, Seattle patients were enrolled and then followed longitudinally.

The source is a woman aged 40 to 50 with COVID-19, enrolled during active disease. V usage is TRBV2 and J usage is TRBJ1-6; 9 bases are shared with TRBD1. The sequencing input was peripheral blood. The CDR3 region is CASKVGQGNNSPLHF. The CDR3 nucleotides are TGTGCCAGCAAAGTGGGACAGGGAAATAATTCACCCCTCCACTTT. The complete variable domain, with remaining parts taken from reference TRBV2 and TRBJ1-6, reads EPEVTQTPSHQVTQMGQEVILRCVPISNHLYFYWYRQILGQKVEFLVSFYNNEISEKSEIFDDQFSVERPDGSNFTLKIRSTKLEDSAMYFCASKVGQGNNSPLHFGNGTRLTVT.